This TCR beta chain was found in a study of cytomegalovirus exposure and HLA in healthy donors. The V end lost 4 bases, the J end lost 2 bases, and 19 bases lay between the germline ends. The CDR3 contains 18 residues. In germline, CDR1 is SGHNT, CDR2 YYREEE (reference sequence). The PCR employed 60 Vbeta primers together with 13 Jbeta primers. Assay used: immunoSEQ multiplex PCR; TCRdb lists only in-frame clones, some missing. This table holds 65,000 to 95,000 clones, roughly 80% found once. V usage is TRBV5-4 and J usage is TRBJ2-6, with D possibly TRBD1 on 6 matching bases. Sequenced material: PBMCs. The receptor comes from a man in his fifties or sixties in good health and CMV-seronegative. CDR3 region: CASSQYRVSIAGANVLTF. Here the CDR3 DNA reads TGTGCCAGCAGCCAATACAGGGTATCCATAGCTGGGGCCAACGTCCTGACTTTC.